This TCR beta chain was retrieved from a study of long-term antiretroviral therapy in people with HIV. Findings of the study overall: Repertoires with HIV possessed tighter CDR3 length spans than those of controls. Those clones which expanded before ART made up the dominant part of the repertoire at all time points.

V dropped 1 base and J dropped 9 bases, with 22 bases sitting between them. CDR1 is SGHTA and CDR2 is FQGNSA in the germline V gene. The CDR3 runs 16 residues. The study used samples holding about 1-10 million cryopreserved PBMC before DNA extraction. Concerning this clone: No antigen is known for it.

The libraries were made with immunoSEQ v3.0 at survey level. Samples were sequenced targeting about 35,000-50,000 T-cell genomes each. Measured with immunoSEQ multiplex PCR; TCRdb has only the in-frame clones, and not every one. The data contain 20,000 to 25,000 clones, roughly 82% of them singletons. The sequence derives from a man aged 18 to 30 with HIV. The sample here was unsorted PBMCs, taken 0.1 years before starting antiretroviral therapy. The rearrangement joins TRBV7-2 to TRBJ2-7, with D perhaps assigned TRBD1 or TRBD2 (7 bases each). CDR3 protein: CASSLGFQGGTKGQYF. The CDR3 DNA is TGTGCCAGCAGCTTAGGGTTCCAGGGGGGGACCAAAGGGCAGTACTTC.